The 15 T cell receptor beta chains below come from one sample, sequenced in a study of blood T cell repertoires in COVID-19. Only in-frame clones appear in the TCRdb table, and some are missing; sequencing was by immunoSEQ multiplex PCR. Of 250,000 or so clones in the sample, 90% were seen once. What was sequenced was peripheral blood. All receptors come from a man younger than 40 with COVID-19, enrolled during active disease.

The chain recombines TRBV5-4 with TRBJ2-1; TRBD2 matches at 10 bases. Germline V gene sequence: CDR1 SGHNT, CDR2 YYREEE (reference sequence). The J segment lost 5 bases and the V segment lost 7 bases, leaving 6 bases of the junction unmatched. The CDR3 has 14 residues. In DNA, the CDR3 is TGTGCCAGCTCCGGGACTAGCGCTAACAATGAGCAGTTCTTC. Its protein is CASSGTSANNEQFF.

The rearrangement uses TRBV20-1 and TRBJ2-7; TRBD1 aligns across 8 bases. This CDR3 comprises 13 residues. Per germline, CDR1 DFQATT and CDR2 SNEGSKA (reference sequence). Trimming cost V 3 bases and J 2 bases; bases outside gene matches: 3. As DNA, the CDR3 is TGCAGTGCTAGTAACAGGGGGACCTACGAGCAGTACTTC. Protein sequence: CSASNRGTYEQYF.

The V call is TRBV7-2, the J call TRBJ1-6; no reliable D call. Deletions cut 6 bases from V and 8 bases from J, with 17 bases between. CDR1 SGHTA and CDR2 FQGNSA come from the germline V gene. This CDR3 has 15 amino acids. The CDR3 DNA reads TGTGCCAGCAGTAAGAGGGTGAGGACCTATTCACCCCTCCACTTT. Its protein is CASSKRVRTYSPLHF.

The chain joins TRBV11-1 to TRBJ2-1; 8 nucleotides agree with TRBD1. V lost 8 bases, J lost 5 bases, and 8 bases stayed unmatched. The CDR3 covers 14 residues. In germline, CDR1 is SGHAT, CDR2 FQDESV (reference sequence). CDR3 nucleotide sequence: TGTGCCAGCGTTATCTGGACAGGGAACAATGAGCAGTTCTTC. Its translation is CASVIWTGNNEQFF. Full variable domain (remainder filled in from reference TRBV11-1 and TRBJ2-1): EAEVAQSPRYKITEKSQAVAFWCDPISGHATLYWYRQILGQGPELLVQFQDESVVDDSQLPKDRFSAERLKGVDSTLKIQPAELGDSAMYLCASVIWTGNNEQFFGPGTRLTVL.

The rearrangement joins TRBV27 to TRBJ1-2; 9 bases match TRBD1. Germline-derived CDR1 and CDR2 are MNHEY and SMNVEV (reference sequence). The length of the CDR3 is 15 residues. The J segment lost 7 bases and the V segment lost 5 bases, leaving 11 bases of the junction unmatched. This CDR3 is CASSPTGTGIGGYTF. The CDR3 nucleotides are TGTGCCAGCAGTCCTACCGGGACAGGGATTGGTGGCTACACCTTC.

The chain links TRBV7-2 to TRBJ2-7; perhaps TRBD2 as D (6 bases). Trimming shortened V by 2 bases and J by 1 base, and 15 bases separated the two germline ends. Per germline, CDR1 SGHTA and CDR2 FQGNSA. The CDR3 has 16 residues. The CDR3 sequence: CASSLLGGGVSYEQYF. As DNA, the CDR3 is TGTGCCAGCAGCTTACTGGGTGGAGGGGTGTCCTACGAGCAGTACTTC.

The genes are TRBV5-4 and TRBJ2-1; TRBD1 aligns across 9 bases. This CDR3 has 15 residues. With 0 bases clipped from V and 4 bases from J, the junction kept 2 bases outside the gene matches. Germline CDR1 and CDR2: SGHNT and YYREEE (reference sequence). The chain's CDR3 is CASSLGGQGYNEQFF. The CDR3 nucleotides read TGTGCCAGCAGCTTGGGGGGACAGGGTTACAATGAGCAGTTCTTC.

The gene calls are TRBV2 and TRBJ1-2, with D tentatively TRBD1 (5 bases). The V gene lost 4 bases and the J gene lost 5 bases, with 11 bases spanning the gap. CDR3 length equals 13 residues. The germline gives CDR1 SNHLY, CDR2 FYNNEI. CDR3 DNA: TGTGCCAGCAGTGGGGGGGTGGCTTATGGCTACACCTTC. Amino acids: CASSGGVAYGYTF.

The chain combines TRBV10-3 with TRBJ1-6; possibly TRBD1 for D (6 bases). CDR1 is ENHRY and CDR2 is SYGVKD in the germline V gene. CDR3 length: 13 amino acids. V lost 11 bases to trimming and J lost 5 bases, with 13 bases between them. CDR3 region: CAVQGGDNSPLHF. Written as DNA, the CDR3 is TGTGCCGTACAGGGTGGAGATAATTCACCCCTCCACTTT.

The chain links TRBV9 to TRBJ2-1, with D perhaps matching TRBD2 (6 bases). V shed 0 bases and J shed 10 bases, with 23 bases lying between them. The germline CDR1 and CDR2 sequences are SGDLS and YYNGEE. This CDR3 is built from 17 residues. CDR3 DNA: TGTGCCAGCAGCGTAGTAAAAAACTTTGGACTAACTTCCGAGCAGTTCTTC. Amino acid sequence: CASSVVKNFGLTSEQFF.

This clone was recorded only once. The chain couples TRBV3-1 (or the pseudogene TRBV3-2) to TRBJ2-1, with D maybe TRBD2 (5 bases). V lost 0 bases and J lost 10, with 16 bases in between. CDR1 is LGHDT, CDR2 YNNKEL, per germline (reference sequence). This CDR3 region has 15 residues. CDR3 nucleotide sequence: TGTGCCAGCAGCCAAGATCAACGGGGTCTGCAGGAGCAGTTCTTC. This translates into CASSQDQRGLQEQFF.

The V and J genes are TRBV3-1 (or the pseudogene TRBV3-2) and TRBJ1-5, with TRBD1 matching 7 bases. CDR3 size: 22 residues. Germline loops: CDR1 LGHDT, CDR2 YNNKEL (reference sequence). Trimming took 1 base from V and 0 from J; bases not matched to a gene: 21. This CDR3 is CASSQGILVPKNTGDSNQPQHF. For the CDR3, the DNA is TGTGCCAGCAGCCAAGGGATTTTGGTACCGAAAAATACAGGGGATAGCAATCAGCCCCAGCATTTT.

The table lists this clone with a count of one. This specimen includes other DNA sequences encoding the same CDR3. The V and J genes are TRBV19 and TRBJ1-2; 7 nucleotides align to TRBD1. J lost 4 bases, V lost 10 bases, and 12 bases had no gene match. This CDR3 spans 14 amino acids. CDR1 LNHDA and CDR2 SQIVND come from the germline V gene (reference sequence). CDR3 amino acids: CATRQGSWRYGYTF. CDR3 in DNA: TGTGCCACCCGACAGGGCAGTTGGCGCTATGGCTACACCTTC. Supplemented by reference TRBV19 and TRBJ1-2, the full variable domain reads DGGITQSPKYLFRKEGQNVTLSCEQNLNHDAMYWYRQDPGQGLRLIYYSQIVNDFQKGDIAEGYSVSREKKESFPLTVTSAQKNPTAFYLCATRQGSWRYGYTFGSGTRLTVV.

The table lists this clone with a count of one. This rearrangement joins TRBV19 to TRBJ1-1; D is uncertain. Germline loops: CDR1 LNHDA, CDR2 SQIVND (reference sequence). This CDR3 comprises 13 residues. Trimming took off 3 bases at V and 2 bases at J, with 7 bases between the two ends. DNA for the CDR3: TGTGCCAGTAGTATGAGGGATAACACTGAAGCTTTCTTT. Encoded protein: CASSMRDNTEAFF. The full variable domain, in which reference TRBV19 and TRBJ1-1 provide the parts outside the CDR3, is DGGITQSPKYLFRKEGQNVTLSCEQNLNHDAMYWYRQDPGQGLRLIYYSQIVNDFQKGDIAEGYSVSREKKESFPLTVTSAQKNPTAFYLCASSMRDNTEAFFGQGTRLTVV.

The chain combines TRBV19 with TRBJ1-2, with D maybe TRBD1 (6 bases). Germline V lookup: CDR1 LNHDA, CDR2 SQIVND (reference sequence). V was shortened by 6 bases and J by 2 bases, with 16 bases between the two germline ends. The CDR3 covers 15 residues. CDR3 sequence (DNA): TGTGCCAGTAGCCTTCTCCGGGACAACAACTATGGCTACACCTTC. It translates to CASSLLRDNNYGYTF. Full variable domain (remainder filled in from reference TRBV19 and TRBJ1-2): DGGITQSPKYLFRKEGQNVTLSCEQNLNHDAMYWYRQDPGQGLRLIYYSQIVNDFQKGDIAEGYSVSREKKESFPLTVTSAQKNPTAFYLCASSLLRDNNYGYTFGSGTRLTVV.